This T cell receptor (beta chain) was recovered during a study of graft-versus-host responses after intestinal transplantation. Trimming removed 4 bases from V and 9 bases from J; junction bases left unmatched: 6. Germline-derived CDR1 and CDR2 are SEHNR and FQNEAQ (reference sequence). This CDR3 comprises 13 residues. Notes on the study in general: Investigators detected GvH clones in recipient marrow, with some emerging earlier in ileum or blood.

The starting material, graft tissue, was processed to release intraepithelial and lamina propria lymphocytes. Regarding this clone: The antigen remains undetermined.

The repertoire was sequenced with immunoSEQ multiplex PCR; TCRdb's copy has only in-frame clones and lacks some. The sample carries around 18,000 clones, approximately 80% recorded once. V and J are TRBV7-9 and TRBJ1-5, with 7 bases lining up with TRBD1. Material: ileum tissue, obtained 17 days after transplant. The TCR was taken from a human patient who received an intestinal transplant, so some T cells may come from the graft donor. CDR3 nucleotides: TGTGCCAGCAGCTATAACAGGGGCCGGCCCCAGCATTTT. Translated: CASSYNRGRPQHF.